The source of this T cell receptor (beta chain) is a study of PD-1 blockade in classical Hodgkin lymphoma (dated by TCRdb to the early 2020s). About the investigation overall: Nivolumab dosing was 3 mg/kg intravenously every 2 weeks, continuing until either disease progression or unacceptable toxicity. The study used TCR beta sequencing and CyTOF to define a peripheral blood immune signature of response to PD-1 blockade in classical Hodgkin lymphoma. Broad study findings and their caveats: Newly diagnosed patients were reported to have lower baseline TCR diversity than healthy donors, and relapsed/refractory patients were reported to have lower baseline TCR diversity still. Trial patients with a complete response had baseline diversity similar to that of newly diagnosed patients, while partial responders and progressors had significantly lower diversity. By C4D1, a significant rise was seen in CD4+ TCR diversity but not in CD8+ TCR diversity (p=0.0027 vs p=0.16), and the rise was most apparent among complete responders (p=0.02). Lower diversity was observed in patients in whom nivolumab was started less than 1 year after ASCT, and these patients were excluded from later analyses so that confounding by immune reconstitution would be avoided. The study was restricted to a single clinical trial cohort, and the causes of repertoire differences, possibly disease activity or prior therapy, were left undefined.

Genomic DNA was isolated using the Qiagen DNeasy kit from unsorted PBMCs as well as from negatively selected CD4+ and CD8+ fractions. Using primers that anneal to V and J segments, immunoSEQ multiplex PCR amplified the TCR beta CDR3 regions. A synthetic immune receptor repertoire was used to minimize amplification bias, and remaining bias was computationally removed after sequencing. On the authors' methods: Repertoire diversity was quantified as the Shannon entropy index using custom Python scripts. Unsorted, CD4+ and CD8+ repertoires were examined separately, except in combined analyses, for which CD4+ and CD8+ sequences were merged in silico. Clonal expansion was defined as a frequency increase of at least 2-fold after treatment compared with C1D1, and clones undetected at baseline were assigned a pseudocount of 0.5. Singleton clones were defined as clones with 0 or 1 copy at C1D1, and non-singleton clones were defined as clones with 2 or more copies. Clones expanded in unsorted samples were annotated as CD4+, CD8+ or unknown by matching protein sequences in sorted samples from the same patient. Wilcoxon tests on paired samples were used to test changes in diversity from C1D1 to C4D1. In its TCRdb copy, this immuneACCESS table keeps in-frame sequences only and misses some clones. Where compared with another copy, unresolved V genes explain less than half of these, and the others have no known cause. The V and J calls and clone size were taken over from that table, and D and trimming were inferred from the DNA. In this sample the table shows around 25,000 clones, roughly four fifths of which occur a single time. Roughly 23% of the sample is held by the ten biggest clonotypes.

This specimen's time point label, per the study, means: cycle 4 day 1 (C4D1), after five to seven weeks of nivolumab. All trial patients had relapsed after autologous stem cell transplantation, with cohorts A, B and C differing in prior brentuximab vedotin exposure. The trial cohort included fewer than 65 patients with relapsed/refractory classical Hodgkin lymphoma, and each patient had a best overall response of complete response, partial response or progressive disease. Single-agent nivolumab was administered to trial patients in the multi-cohort phase II CheckMate 205 trial. An independent review committee assessed best overall response by applying the 2007 International Working Group response criteria. Trial PBMCs were collected immediately before nivolumab initiation (C1D1) and during therapy at cycle 2 day 1 and cycle 4 day 1. Peripheral blood was collected in 8 mL Vacutainer Cell Preparation Tubes, from which PBMCs were isolated by centrifugation and then cryopreserved.

A distance of 9 bases separates the germline ends of V and J, which lose 6 bases and 7 bases respectively. According to the germline V gene (reference sequence), CDR1 reads LNHDA and CDR2 reads SQIVND. The CDR3 sequence holds 11 residues, the cysteine and phenylalanine included. The retained sequence is limited to the CDR3, 33 bases, with the frame set at the first base. As regards this clone: Its cognate antigen has yet to be identified. No qualities accompany the bases; no much larger clone lies one base away.

The V gene is TRBV19 and the J gene is TRBJ1-1, with no confident D gene call. The clonotype comes from a human donor with classical Hodgkin lymphoma. The source was peripheral blood mononuclear cells (PBMCs), collected before the fourth cycle of nivolumab. Here the CDR3 is given as CASRTPLEAFF. The nucleotide sequence reads as follows: TGTGCCAGTAGGACCCCCCTTGAAGCTTTCTTT. When the CDR3 is completed using the reference TRBV19 and TRBJ1-1 genes on either side, the full variable domain is DGGITQSPKYLFRKEGQNVTLSCEQNLNHDAMYWYRQDPGQGLRLIYYSQIVNDFQKGDIAEGYSVSREKKESFPLTVTSAQKNPTAFYLCASRTPLEAFFGQGTRLTVV.